The following is a T cell receptor (beta chain) sequence with its context. The CDR3 runs to 12 residues. The germline V and J ends were trimmed by 9 bases and 5 bases, with 13 bases remaining between them. These data belong to a study of blood T cells in healthy people across ages. Primed by a sample-barcoded 5' primer and a J-beta primer mix, a second PCR proceeded for roughly 6 to 12 cycles. Via MiXCR, TCRdb re-called the 5' RACE reads, giving one row per CDR3 protein. The table has about 1.1 million distinct CDR3 sequences, under 40% seen once. This chain links TRBV12-3 or TRBV12-4 with TRBJ2-5; D is unclear. The receptor was derived from a man between 18 and 29 years old in good health. What was sequenced was blood. CDR3 nucleotide sequence: TGTGCCAGTATGGGTATGGGGGAGACCCAGTACTTC. This translates into CASMGMGETQYF.